These 14 T cell receptor beta chains share one sample of origin, sequenced in a study of human T cells and chemical hapten exposure. In TCRdb, the RACE reads were re-called with MiXCR into one record per CDR3 protein. The sample holds more than 150,000 distinct CDR3 sequences, about 25% seen once. Described time point: patch test 3, about 24 weeks after DPC sensitization. Described treatment: therapeutic diphenylcyclopropenone sensitization with weekly scalp DPC. Sequencing was performed on whole blood, taken in connection with sensitization to the hapten diphenylcyclopropenone (DPC). The receptor set was obtained from a woman in her thirties or forties with alopecia areata. Some clones in this sample may be carry-over from other donors' samples.

This clonotype was detected only a few times. This chain links TRBV7-2 with TRBJ2-3; 11 bases match TRBD2. Germline assignment: CDR1 SGHTA and CDR2 FQGNSA. The J segment lost 6 bases and the V segment lost 5 bases, leaving 10 bases of the junction unmatched. The CDR3 is 16 amino acids. The DNA for the CDR3 is TGTGCCAGCAGCCCCACTAGCGGGAGCGGGATCGATACGCAGTATTTT. Residues: CASSPTSGSGIDTQYF.

This clonotype was counted many times. The chain is built from TRBV6-2 or TRBV6-3 and TRBJ2-1; 13 bases map to TRBD2. The CDR3 has 18 residues. Germline CDR1 reads MNHEY; CDR2 reads SVGEGT. The J segment lost 1 base and the V segment lost 5 bases, leaving 8 bases of the junction unmatched. This CDR3 is CASSRLAGGSPSYNEQFF. The CDR3 DNA sequence: TGTGCCAGCAGTCGACTAGCGGGAGGCAGCCCTTCCTACAATGAGCAGTTCTTC.

There are many counts of this clonotype. The chain is built from TRBV20-1 and TRBJ2-5; possible D gene TRBD2, 5 bases. The CDR3 sequence is 13 residues long. The ends were cut back, 1 base at V and 3 bases at J, with 9 bases in the middle. The germline CDR1 and CDR2 sequences are DFQATT and SNEGSKA (reference sequence). The CDR3 coding sequence is TGCAGTGCTAGAGGAGGGCCCAAAGAGACCCAGTACTTC. This sequence encodes CSARGGPKETQYF.

This clonotype was seen only a few times. V and J are TRBV5-1 and TRBJ2-5; the D gene is possibly TRBD1 (5 bases). Trimming took off 0 bases at V and 1 base at J, with 7 bases between the two ends. The CDR3 has 14 residues. Germline V gene lookup returns CDR1 SGHRS and CDR2 YFSETQ. The CDR3 nucleotides read TGCGCCAGCAGCTTGGGGACACCCCAAGAGACCCAGTACTTC. Translation gives CASSLGTPQETQYF.

This clonotype showed up many times. The V and J genes are TRBV6-5 and TRBJ1-2; a weak D match, TRBD1 (6 bases). The germline CDR1 and CDR2 sequences are MNHEY and SVGAGI. Trimming left V 2 bases short and J 7 bases short, with 11 bases between. The CDR3 length is 13 residues. The CDR3 nucleotides are TGTGCCAGCAGTTACAACAGGGCGGGTGGCTACACCTTC. It yields the protein CASSYNRAGGYTF.

The chain couples TRBV6-2 or TRBV6-3 to TRBJ2-2, with a tentative D call TRBD2 (6 bases). Germline loops: CDR1 MNHEY, CDR2 SVGEGT. Between the trimmed V and J ends, which lost 6 bases and 0 bases, there was a span of 14 bases. The CDR3 totals 16 residues. The CDR3 DNA is TGTGCCAGCAGCCCCGGGGGATTGTCGAACACCGGGGAGCTGTTTTTT. This sequence encodes CASSPGGLSNTGELFF.

In this sample, this clonotype turned up many times. At one end, the junction sequence differs from germline, possibly due to a read error. This rearrangement joins TRBV7-2 to TRBJ1-1, with 7 bases fitting TRBD1. Germline V CDR1 and CDR2: SGHTA, FQGNSA. The CDR3 sequence is 12 residues long. Here the CDR3 DNA reads TGTGCCAGCAGCTTAGAGGACAGGAAGAATGAGTTT. Amino acids: CASSLEDRKNEF.

This sequence joins TRBV18 and TRBJ2-5, with D possibly TRBD1 on 5 matching bases. V was clipped by 4 bases and J by 2 bases, with 8 bases between them. Germline CDR1 and CDR2: KGHSH and LQKENI. The length of the CDR3 is 13 residues. CDR3 DNA: TGTGCCAGCTCACAACAGGCGCAAGAGACCCAGTACTTC. This encodes CASSQQAQETQYF.

The chain recombines TRBV6-5 with TRBJ1-2; 9 nucleotides match TRBD1. Germline values: CDR1 MNHEY, CDR2 SVGAGI. The CDR3 covers 16 residues. V shed 6 bases, J shed 4 bases, and the junction held 12 bases outside the gene matches. The CDR3 region has the DNA TGTGCCAGCAGCCCAGTAACCGGGACAGGGCGCTATGGCTACACCTTC. Translation: CASSPVTGTGRYGYTF.

The CDR3 spells CATSPRPYSLSGANVLTF. The CDR3 region has the DNA TGTGCCACCAGTCCCAGGCCCTATTCCCTATCTGGGGCCAACGTCCTGACTTTC. V and J are TRBV24-1 and TRBJ2-6; D not certain. V shed 6 bases and J shed 1 base, with 18 bases lying between them. Germline V gene data show CDR1 as KGHDR and CDR2 as SFDVKD. This CDR3 comprises 18 residues.

The chain recombines TRBV10-3 with TRBJ1-1, with a weak D call TRBD1 (5 bases). V was cut by 7 bases and J by 1 base, with 13 bases left in between. This CDR3 comprises 14 residues. Germline V CDR1 and CDR2: ENHRY, SYGVKD. DNA for the CDR3: TGTGCCATCACCCCGGCGGGGCGGAACACTGAAGCTTTCTTT. Amino acids: CAITPAGRNTEAFF.

This clonotype has a handful of counts. This chain links TRBV28 with TRBJ2-5; 9 bases map to TRBD1. The CDR3 covers 14 residues. Germline CDR1 is MDHEN and CDR2 is SYDVKM. The V and J ends lost 6 bases and 4 bases, in that order; junction bases with no gene match: 6. The CDR3 here is CASRAQGAGETQYF. Here the CDR3 DNA reads TGTGCCAGCAGGGCACAGGGGGCGGGAGAGACCCAGTACTTC.

This clonotype appeared a few times. The rearrangement joins TRBV28 to TRBJ1-5, with D unresolved. The germline gives CDR1 MDHEN, CDR2 SYDVKM. V shed 1 base and J shed 7 bases, with 2 bases lying between them. The CDR3 is 11 residues long. The CDR3 DNA sequence: TGTGCCAGCAGTTTATACCAGCCCCAGCATTTT. Its protein product is CASSLYQPQHF.

V is TRBV20-1 and J is TRBJ2-1, with 10 bases aligning to TRBD2. J gave up 3 bases and V 4 bases, and 18 bases lay outside the gene matches. Germline V lookup: CDR1 DFQATT, CDR2 SNEGSKA (reference sequence). The CDR3 sequence is 19 residues long. The CDR3 loop is CSATPLEREGGSVYNEQFF. The CDR3 DNA is TGCAGTGCTACCCCTCTAGAGCGGGAGGGCGGGTCAGTCTACAATGAGCAGTTCTTC.